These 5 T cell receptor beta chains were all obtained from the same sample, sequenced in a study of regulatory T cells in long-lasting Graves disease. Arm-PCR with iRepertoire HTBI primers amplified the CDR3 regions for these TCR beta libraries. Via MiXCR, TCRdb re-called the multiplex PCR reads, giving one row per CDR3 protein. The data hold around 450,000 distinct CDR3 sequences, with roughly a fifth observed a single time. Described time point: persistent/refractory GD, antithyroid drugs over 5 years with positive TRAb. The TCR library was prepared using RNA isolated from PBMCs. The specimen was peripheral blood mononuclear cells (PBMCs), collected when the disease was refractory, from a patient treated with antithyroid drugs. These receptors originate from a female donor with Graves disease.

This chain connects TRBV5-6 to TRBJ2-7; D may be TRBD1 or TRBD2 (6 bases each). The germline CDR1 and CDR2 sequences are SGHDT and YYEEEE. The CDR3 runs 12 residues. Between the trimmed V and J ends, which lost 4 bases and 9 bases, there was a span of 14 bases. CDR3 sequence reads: CASSVNGGPQYF. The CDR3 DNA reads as TGTGCCAGCAGCGTAAATGGGGGGCCGCAGTACTTC.

The CDR3 DNA is TGCAGTGCTGGACTAGCGGGGGAGAGGTGGACCCAGTACTTC. It is translated as CSAGLAGERWTQYF. The V gene is TRBV20-1, the J gene TRBJ2-5; 13 bases agree with TRBD2. Germline V gene lookup returns CDR1 DFQATT and CDR2 SNEGSKA (reference sequence). After removal of 5 bases from V and 7 bases from J, the junction contained 7 bases not matched to a gene. This CDR3 is 14 amino acids long.

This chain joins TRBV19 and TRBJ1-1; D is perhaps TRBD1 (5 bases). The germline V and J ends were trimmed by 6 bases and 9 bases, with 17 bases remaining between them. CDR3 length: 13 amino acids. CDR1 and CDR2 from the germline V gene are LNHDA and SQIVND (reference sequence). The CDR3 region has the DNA TGTGCCAGTAGCAGGGATCTGGCAGGTAAAGCTTTCTTT. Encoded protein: CASSRDLAGKAFF.

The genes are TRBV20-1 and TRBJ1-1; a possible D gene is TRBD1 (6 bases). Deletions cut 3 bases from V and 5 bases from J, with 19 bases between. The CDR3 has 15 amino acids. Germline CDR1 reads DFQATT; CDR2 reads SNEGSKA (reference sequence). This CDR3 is CSARRPKGVGTEAFF. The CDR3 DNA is TGCAGTGCTAGGAGACCCAAGGGGGTTGGGACTGAAGCTTTCTTT.

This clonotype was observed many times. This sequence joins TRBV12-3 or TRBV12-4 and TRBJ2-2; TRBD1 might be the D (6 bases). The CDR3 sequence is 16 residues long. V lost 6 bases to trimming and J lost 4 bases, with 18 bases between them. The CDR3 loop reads CASSSTGSLGTGELFF. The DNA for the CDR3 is TGTGCCAGCAGCTCCACAGGGAGCCTGGGCACCGGGGAGCTGTTTTTT.